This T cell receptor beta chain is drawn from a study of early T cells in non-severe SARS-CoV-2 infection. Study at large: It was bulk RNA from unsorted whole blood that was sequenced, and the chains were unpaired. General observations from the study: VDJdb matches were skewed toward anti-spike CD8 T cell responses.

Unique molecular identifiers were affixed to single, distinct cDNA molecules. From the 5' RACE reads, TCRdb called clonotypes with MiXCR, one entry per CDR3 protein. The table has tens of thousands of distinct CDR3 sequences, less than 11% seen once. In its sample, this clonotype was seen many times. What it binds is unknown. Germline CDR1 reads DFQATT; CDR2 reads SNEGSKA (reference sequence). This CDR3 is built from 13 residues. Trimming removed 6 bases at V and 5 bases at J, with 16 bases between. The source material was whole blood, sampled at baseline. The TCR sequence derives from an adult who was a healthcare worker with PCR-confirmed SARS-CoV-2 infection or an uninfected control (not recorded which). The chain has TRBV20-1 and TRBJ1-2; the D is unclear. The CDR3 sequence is CSAPDLASYGYTF. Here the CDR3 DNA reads TGCAGTGCCCCGGATCTGGCCTCTTATGGCTACACCTTC.